The entry below describes one T cell receptor (beta chain). Its antigen is not known. This sample stems from a study of T cell repertoires in cytomegalovirus infection. Study background: Both recently identified HLA-C-restricted and well-studied HLA-B-restricted CMV epitopes were used in the study. CMV infection together with matching HLA type was indicated by public TCR beta signatures.

Findings of the study overall: Clonotypes of TCR beta that were HLA-C-restricted and CMV-specific dominated the ex vivo response.

TCRdb passed the reads through MiXCR, listing each CDR3 protein once. This table has just under 500,000 distinct CDR3 sequences, roughly 34% appearing once. CDR3 length: 16 residues. The germline gives CDR1 SGDLS, CDR2 YYNGEE. V shed 4 bases and J 0 bases; nucleotides not matched to a gene: 2. The chain employs TRBV9 and TRBJ2-1; 12 bases line up with TRBD2. The sequence came from a human donor in good health (CMV status not recorded). Some clones in this sample may be carry-over from other donors' samples. The sample was cultured PBMCs, taken from culture after CMV antigen stimulation. CDR3 protein: CASSLAGGGSYNEQFF. For the CDR3, the DNA is TGTGCCAGCAGCCTAGCGGGAGGGGGCTCCTACAATGAGCAGTTCTTC.